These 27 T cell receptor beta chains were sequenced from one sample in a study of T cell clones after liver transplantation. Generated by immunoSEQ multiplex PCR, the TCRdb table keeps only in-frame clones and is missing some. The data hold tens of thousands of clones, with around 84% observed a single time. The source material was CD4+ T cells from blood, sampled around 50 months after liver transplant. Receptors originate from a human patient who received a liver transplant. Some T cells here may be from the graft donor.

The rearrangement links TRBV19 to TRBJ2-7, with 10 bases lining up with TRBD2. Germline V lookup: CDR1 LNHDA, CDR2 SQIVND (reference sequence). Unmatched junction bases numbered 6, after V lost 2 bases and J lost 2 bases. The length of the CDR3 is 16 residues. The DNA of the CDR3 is TGTGCCAGTAGTATAAACCGGCTAGCGGGGGCCTACGAGCAGTACTTC. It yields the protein CASSINRLAGAYEQYF.

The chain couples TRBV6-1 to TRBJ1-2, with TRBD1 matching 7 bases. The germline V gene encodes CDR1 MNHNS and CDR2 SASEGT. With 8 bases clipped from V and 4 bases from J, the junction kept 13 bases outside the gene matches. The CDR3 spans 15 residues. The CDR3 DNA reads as TGTGCCAGCGCAGAATCTGACAGGGACGCCTATGGCTACACCTTC. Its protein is CASAESDRDAYGYTF.

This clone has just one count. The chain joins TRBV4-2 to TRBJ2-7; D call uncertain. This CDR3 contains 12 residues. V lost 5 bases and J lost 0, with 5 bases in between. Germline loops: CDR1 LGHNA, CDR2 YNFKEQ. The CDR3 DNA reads TGTGCCAGCAGCTTTAGCTCCTACGAGCAGTACTTC. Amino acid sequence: CASSFSSYEQYF.

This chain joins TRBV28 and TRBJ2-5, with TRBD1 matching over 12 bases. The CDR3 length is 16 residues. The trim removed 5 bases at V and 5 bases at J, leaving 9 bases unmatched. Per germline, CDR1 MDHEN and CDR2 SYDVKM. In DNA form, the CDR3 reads TGTGCCAGCAGTATCCCCGGGACAGGGGGCGCGGAGACCCAGTACTTC. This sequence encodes CASSIPGTGGAETQYF.

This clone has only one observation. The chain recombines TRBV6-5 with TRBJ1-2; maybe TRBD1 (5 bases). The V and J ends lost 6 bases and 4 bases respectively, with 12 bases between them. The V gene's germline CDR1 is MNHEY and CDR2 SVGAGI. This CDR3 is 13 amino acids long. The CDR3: CASSPLQVYGYTF. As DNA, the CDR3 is TGTGCCAGCAGCCCCTTACAGGTCTATGGCTACACCTTC.

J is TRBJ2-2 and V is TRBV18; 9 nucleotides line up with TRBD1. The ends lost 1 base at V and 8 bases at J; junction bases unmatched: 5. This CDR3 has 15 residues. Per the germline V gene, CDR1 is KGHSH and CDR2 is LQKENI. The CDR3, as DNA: TGTGCCAGCTCACCACTGATACAGGGGGCTGGGGAGCTGTTTTTT. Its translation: CASSPLIQGAGELFF.

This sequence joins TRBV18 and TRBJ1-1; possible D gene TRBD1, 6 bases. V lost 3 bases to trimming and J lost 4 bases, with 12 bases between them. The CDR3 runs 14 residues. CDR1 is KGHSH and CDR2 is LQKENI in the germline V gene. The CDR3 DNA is TGTGCCAGCTCACCCTACAGGGATCCCACTGAAGCTTTCTTT. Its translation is CASSPYRDPTEAFF.

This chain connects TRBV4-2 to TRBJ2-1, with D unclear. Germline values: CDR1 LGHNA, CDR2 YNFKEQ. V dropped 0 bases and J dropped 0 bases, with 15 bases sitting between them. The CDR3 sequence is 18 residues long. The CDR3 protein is CASSQDPPGPSSYNEQFF. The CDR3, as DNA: TGTGCCAGCAGCCAAGATCCCCCCGGGCCGAGCTCCTACAATGAGCAGTTCTTC.

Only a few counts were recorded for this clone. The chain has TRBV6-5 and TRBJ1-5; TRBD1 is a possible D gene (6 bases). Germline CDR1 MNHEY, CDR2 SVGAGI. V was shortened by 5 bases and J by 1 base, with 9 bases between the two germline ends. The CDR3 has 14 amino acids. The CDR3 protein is CASSHRASNQPQHF. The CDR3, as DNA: TGTGCCAGCAGTCACAGGGCCAGCAATCAGCCCCAGCATTTT.

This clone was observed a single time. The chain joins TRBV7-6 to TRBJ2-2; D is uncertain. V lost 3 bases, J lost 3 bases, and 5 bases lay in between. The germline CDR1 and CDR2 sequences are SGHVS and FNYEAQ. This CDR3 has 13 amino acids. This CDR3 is CASSFPDTGELFF. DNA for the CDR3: TGTGCCAGCAGCTTCCCCGACACCGGGGAGCTGTTTTTT.

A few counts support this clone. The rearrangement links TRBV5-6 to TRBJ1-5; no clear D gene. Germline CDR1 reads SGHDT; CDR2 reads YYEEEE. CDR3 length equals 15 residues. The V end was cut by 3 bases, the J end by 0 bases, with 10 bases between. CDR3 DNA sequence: TGTGCCAGCAGCTCTTGGGTCGTTAGCAATCAGCCCCAGCATTTT. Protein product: CASSSWVVSNQPQHF.

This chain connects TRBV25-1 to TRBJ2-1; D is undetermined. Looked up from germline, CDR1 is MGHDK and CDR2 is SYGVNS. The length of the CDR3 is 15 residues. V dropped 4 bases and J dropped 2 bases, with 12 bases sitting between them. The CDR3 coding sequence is TGTGCCAGCAGTGCACCACTATCTACCTACAATGAGCAGTTCTTC. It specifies CASSAPLSTYNEQFF.

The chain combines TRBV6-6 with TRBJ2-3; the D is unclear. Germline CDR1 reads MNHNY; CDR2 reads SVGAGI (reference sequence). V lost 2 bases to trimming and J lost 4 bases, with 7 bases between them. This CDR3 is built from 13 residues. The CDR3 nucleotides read TGTGCCAGCAGTTACCAAAGCGCAGATACGCAGTATTTT. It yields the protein CASSYQSADTQYF.

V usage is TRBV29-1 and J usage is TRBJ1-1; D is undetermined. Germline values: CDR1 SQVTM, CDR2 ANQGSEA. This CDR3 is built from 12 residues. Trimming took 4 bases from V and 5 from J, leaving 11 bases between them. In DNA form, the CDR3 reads TGCAGCGTTGCATGGGCGGGGACTGAAGCTTTCTTT. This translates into CSVAWAGTEAFF.

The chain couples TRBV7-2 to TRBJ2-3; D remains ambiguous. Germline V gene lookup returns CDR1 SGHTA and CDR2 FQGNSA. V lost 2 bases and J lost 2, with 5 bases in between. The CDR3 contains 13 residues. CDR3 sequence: CASSLPNTDTQYF. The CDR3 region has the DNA TGTGCCAGCAGCTTACCAAACACAGATACGCAGTATTTT. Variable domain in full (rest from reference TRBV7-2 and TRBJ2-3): GAGVSQSPSNKVTEKGKDVELRCDPISGHTALYWYRQSLGQGLEFLIYFQGNSAPDKSGLPSDRFSAERTGGSVSTLTIQRTQQEDSAVYLCASSLPNTDTQYFGPGTRLTVL.

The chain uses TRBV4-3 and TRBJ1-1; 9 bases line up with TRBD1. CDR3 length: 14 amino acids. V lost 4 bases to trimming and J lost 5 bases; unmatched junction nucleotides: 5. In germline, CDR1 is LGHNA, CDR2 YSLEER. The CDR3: CASSRQTGGTEAFF. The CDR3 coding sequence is TGCGCCAGCAGCCGACAGACAGGGGGGACTGAAGCTTTCTTT.

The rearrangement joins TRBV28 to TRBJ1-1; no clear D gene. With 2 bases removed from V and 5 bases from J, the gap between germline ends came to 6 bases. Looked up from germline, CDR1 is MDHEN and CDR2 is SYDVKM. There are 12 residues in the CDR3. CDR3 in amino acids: CASSLARTEAFF. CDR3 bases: TGTGCCAGCAGTTTAGCCCGGACTGAAGCTTTCTTT. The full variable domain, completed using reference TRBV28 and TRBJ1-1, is DVKVTQSSRYLVKRTGEKVFLECVQDMDHENMFWYRQDPGLGLRLIYFSYDVKMKEKGDIPEGYSVSREKKERFSLILESASTNQTSMYLCASSLARTEAFFGQGTRLTVV.

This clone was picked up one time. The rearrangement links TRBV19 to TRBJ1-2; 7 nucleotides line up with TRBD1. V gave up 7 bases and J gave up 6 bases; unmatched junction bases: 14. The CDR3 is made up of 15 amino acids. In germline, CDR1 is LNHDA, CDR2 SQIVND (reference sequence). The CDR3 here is CASTASGQLRNGYTF. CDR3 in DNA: TGTGCCAGTACTGCATCGGGACAGCTTCGAAATGGCTACACCTTC.

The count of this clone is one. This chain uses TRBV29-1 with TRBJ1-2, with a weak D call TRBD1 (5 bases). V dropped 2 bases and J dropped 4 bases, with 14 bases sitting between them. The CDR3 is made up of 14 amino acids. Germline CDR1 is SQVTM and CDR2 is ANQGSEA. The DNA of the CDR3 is TGCAGCGTTGAAAATGGGGACGCGGGCTATGGCTACACCTTC. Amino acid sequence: CSVENGDAGYGYTF.

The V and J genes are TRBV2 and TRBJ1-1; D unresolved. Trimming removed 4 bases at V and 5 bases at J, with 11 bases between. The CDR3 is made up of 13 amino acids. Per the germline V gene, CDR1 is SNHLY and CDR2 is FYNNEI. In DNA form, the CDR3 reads TGTGCCAGCAGTGGTAGGGTAACGACTGAAGCTTTCTTT. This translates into CASSGRVTTEAFF.

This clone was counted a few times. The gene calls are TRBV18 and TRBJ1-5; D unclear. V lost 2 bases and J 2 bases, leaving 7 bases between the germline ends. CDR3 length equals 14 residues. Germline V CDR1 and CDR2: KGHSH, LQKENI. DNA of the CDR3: TGTGCCAGCTCACCAATGAGGGGCAATCAGCCCCAGCATTTT. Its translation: CASSPMRGNQPQHF. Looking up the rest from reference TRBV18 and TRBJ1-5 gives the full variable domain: NAGVMQNPRHLVRRRGQEARLRCSPMKGHSHVYWYRQLPEEGLKFMVYLQKENIIDESGMPKERFSAEFPKEGPSILRIQQVVRGDSAAYFCASSPMRGNQPQHFGDGTRLSIL.

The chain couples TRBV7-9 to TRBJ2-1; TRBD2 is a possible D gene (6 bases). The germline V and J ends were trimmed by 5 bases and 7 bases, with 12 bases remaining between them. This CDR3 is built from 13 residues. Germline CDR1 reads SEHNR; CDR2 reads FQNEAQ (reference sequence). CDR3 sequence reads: CASSKNGGNEQFF. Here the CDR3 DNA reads TGTGCCAGCAGCAAGAACGGAGGGAATGAGCAGTTCTTC.

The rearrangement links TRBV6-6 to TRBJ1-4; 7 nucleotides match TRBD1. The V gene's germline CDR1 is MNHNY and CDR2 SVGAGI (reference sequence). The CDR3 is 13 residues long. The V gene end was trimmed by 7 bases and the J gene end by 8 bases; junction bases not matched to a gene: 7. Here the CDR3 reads CASKSGTEEKLFF. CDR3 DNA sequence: TGTGCCAGCAAATCCGGGACAGAGGAAAAACTGTTTTTT.

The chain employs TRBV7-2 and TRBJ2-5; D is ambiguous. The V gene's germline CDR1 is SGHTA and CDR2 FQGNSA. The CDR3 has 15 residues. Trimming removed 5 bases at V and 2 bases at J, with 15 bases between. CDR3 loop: CASSPPGARQETQYF. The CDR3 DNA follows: TGTGCCAGCAGCCCCCCGGGCGCCAGACAAGAGACCCAGTACTTC.

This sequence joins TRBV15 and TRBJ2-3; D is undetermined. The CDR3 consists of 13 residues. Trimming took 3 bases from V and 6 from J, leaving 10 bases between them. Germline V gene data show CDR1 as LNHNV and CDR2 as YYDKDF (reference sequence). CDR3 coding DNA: TGTGCCACCAGCAGCCCCGCCAGGGATACGCAGTATTTT. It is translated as CATSSPARDTQYF.

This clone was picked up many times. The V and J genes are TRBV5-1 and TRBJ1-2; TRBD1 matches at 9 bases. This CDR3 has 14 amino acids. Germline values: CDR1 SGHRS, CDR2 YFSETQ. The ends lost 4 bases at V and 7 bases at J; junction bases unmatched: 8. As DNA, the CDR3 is TGCGCCAGCAGCGCCCCGGGGACAGGGTCTGGCTACACCTTC. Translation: CASSAPGTGSGYTF.

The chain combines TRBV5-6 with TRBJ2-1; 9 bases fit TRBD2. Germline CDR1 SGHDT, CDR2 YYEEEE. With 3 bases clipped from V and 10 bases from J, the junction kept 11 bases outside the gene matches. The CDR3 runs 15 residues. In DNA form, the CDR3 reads TGTGCCAGCAGCTGGGGCGGTCTAGCGGGAATCGAGCAGTTCTTC. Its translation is CASSWGGLAGIEQFF.